These 30 T cell receptor beta chains were all obtained from the same sample, sequenced in a study of T cell repertoires in cytomegalovirus infection. TCRdb re-analysed the reads in MiXCR, keeping a single row per CDR3 protein. In the table there are approximately 130,000 distinct CDR3 sequences, approximately 9.2% of which are singletons. The material sequenced was PBMCs. These receptors were obtained from a human donor in good health (CMV status not recorded). Some clones in this sample may be carry-over from other donors' samples.

This clonotype has a count of ten or more. The chain links TRBV7-2 to TRBJ2-3; perhaps TRBD1 as D (6 bases). This CDR3 region has 16 residues. Germline V gene lookup returns CDR1 SGHTA and CDR2 FQGNSA. V gave up 5 bases and J gave up 0 bases, with 15 bases separating them. The chain's CDR3 is CASSQNRVSSTDTQYF. In DNA form, the CDR3 reads TGTGCCAGCAGCCAGAACAGGGTCTCTAGCACAGATACGCAGTATTTT.

This clonotype was counted many times. This chain connects TRBV6-2 or TRBV6-3 to TRBJ1-2, with 8 bases matching TRBD1. Per germline, CDR1 MNHEY and CDR2 SVGEGT. V lost 0 bases and J lost 7; bases outside the gene matches: 4. This CDR3 region has 14 residues. The CDR3 sequence is CASSYSTGTGGYTF. The CDR3 DNA is TGTGCCAGCAGTTACTCCACAGGGACAGGTGGCTACACCTTC.

This clonotype was observed at least ten times. This chain links TRBV7-2 with TRBJ1-2, with 8 nucleotides matching TRBD1. With 6 bases clipped from V and 5 bases from J, the junction kept 11 bases outside the gene matches. CDR1 SGHTA and CDR2 FQGNSA come from the germline V gene. CDR3 length equals 15 residues. The CDR3 DNA follows: TGTGCCAGCAGTCAAGAGGGCAGGGGGCGATATGGCTACACCTTC. Translation gives CASSQEGRGRYGYTF. The whole variable domain, remainder taken from reference TRBV7-2 and TRBJ1-2, is GAGVSQSPSNKVTEKGKDVELRCDPISGHTALYWYRQSLGQGLEFLIYFQGNSAPDKSGLPSDRFSAERTGGSVSTLTIQRTQQEDSAVYLCASSQEGRGRYGYTFGSGTRLTVV.

This clonotype has ten or more counts. The chain is built from TRBV7-2 and TRBJ1-6; 12 bases agree with TRBD1. Germline V gene lookup returns CDR1 SGHTA and CDR2 FQGNSA. CDR3 length equals 16 residues. Trimming took 7 bases from V and 7 from J; bases not matched to a gene: 8. In DNA, the CDR3 is TGTGCCAGCATCAAAACCGGGACAGGGGGCAATTCACCCCTCCACTTT. Protein: CASIKTGTGGNSPLHF.

This clonotype was recorded at least ten times. The gene calls are TRBV10-2 and TRBJ1-6; D may be TRBD1 (5 bases). This CDR3 spans 16 amino acids. The V gene lost 6 bases and the J gene lost 0 bases, with 12 bases spanning the gap. The germline V gene has CDR1 WSHSY and CDR2 SAAADI. Here the CDR3 reads CASRGDPSSYNSPLHF. CDR3 in DNA: TGCGCCAGCAGGGGGGACCCAAGCTCCTATAATTCACCCCTCCACTTT.

This clonotype was seen only a few times. The chain uses TRBV15 and TRBJ1-4; D unclear. The CDR3 has 13 amino acids. V lost 1 base to trimming and J lost 8 bases, with 8 bases between them. From germline, CDR1 is LNHNV and CDR2 YYDKDF (reference sequence). The CDR3 region has the DNA TGTGCCACCAGCAGAGGTAGCAGCGAAAAACTGTTTTTT. It yields the protein CATSRGSSEKLFF.

This clonotype was detected ten times or more. The chain carries TRBV12-3 or TRBV12-4 and TRBJ1-1; a weak D match, TRBD1 (5 bases). This CDR3 is 14 amino acids long. V shed 4 bases and J shed 4 bases, with 13 bases lying between them. In nucleotides, the CDR3 is TGTGCCAGCAGTTCGGTAAGGGGAAGCACTGAAGCTTTCTTT. It yields the protein CASSSVRGSTEAFF.

This clonotype was detected ten times or more. The V gene is TRBV7-2, the J gene TRBJ1-2, with D tentatively TRBD1 (5 bases). In germline, CDR1 is SGHTA, CDR2 FQGNSA. V was shortened by 3 bases and J by 0 bases, with 8 bases between the two germline ends. This CDR3 has 14 amino acids. The DNA for the CDR3 is TGTGCCAGCAGCTTTGGGGGAACTAACTATGGCTACACCTTC. It codes for CASSFGGTNYGYTF.

V and J are TRBV4-1 and TRBJ2-1; no definite D call. CDR3 length equals 15 residues. Germline CDR1 MGHRA, CDR2 YSYEKL. Deletions cut 2 bases from V and 4 bases from J, with 12 bases between. CDR3 sequence: CASSQLALSYNEQFF. In DNA form, the CDR3 reads TGCGCCAGCAGCCAATTGGCCTTGAGTTACAATGAGCAGTTCTTC.

This clonotype was seen repeatedly, ten times or more. The rearrangement links TRBV7-2 to TRBJ2-2, with TRBD2 matching over 10 bases. Germline CDR1 reads SGHTA; CDR2 reads FQGNSA. J lost 4 bases, V lost 6 bases, and 14 bases had no gene match. The CDR3 is 18 residues long. CDR3 in amino acids: CASSWPGLATESTGELFF. CDR3 nucleotide sequence: TGTGCCAGCAGTTGGCCGGGACTAGCGACCGAGAGCACCGGGGAGCTGTTTTTT.

J is TRBJ1-1 and V is TRBV28; D gene unclear. Trimming took 5 bases from V and 7 from J, leaving 11 bases between them. The germline gives CDR1 MDHEN, CDR2 SYDVKM. This CDR3 comprises 12 residues. The CDR3 region has the DNA TGTGCCAGCAGTCCAATGTGGGGTGAAGCTTTCTTT. The encoded protein is CASSPMWGEAFF. Filled out from reference TRBV28 and TRBJ1-1, the complete variable domain reads DVKVTQSSRYLVKRTGEKVFLECVQDMDHENMFWYRQDPGLGLRLIYFSYDVKMKEKGDIPEGYSVSREKKERFSLILESASTNQTSMYLCASSPMWGEAFFGQGTRLTVV.

In this sample, this clonotype turned up many times. V gene TRBV19 combines with J gene TRBJ2-7; D not resolved. Trimming pared 4 bases from V and 10 bases from J, leaving 11 bases between. Per germline, CDR1 LNHDA and CDR2 SQIVND (reference sequence). The length of the CDR3 is 11 residues. CDR3: CASSTGYVQYF. CDR3 nucleotides: TGTGCCAGTAGTACGGGCTACGTCCAGTACTTC.

The sample holds many counts of this clonotype. The chain carries TRBV4-1 and TRBJ1-4; 10 bases fit TRBD1. Trimming at V came to 5 bases and at J to 3 bases, leaving 6 bases not matched to a gene. CDR1 is MGHRA, CDR2 YSYEKL, per germline. The CDR3 covers 16 residues. The CDR3 loop is CASSSTGGLSNEKLFF. For the CDR3, the DNA is TGCGCCAGCAGCTCGACAGGGGGCTTGTCTAATGAAAAACTGTTTTTT.

This clonotype was detected many times. The chain links TRBV20-1 to TRBJ1-2; 10 nucleotides line up with TRBD1. Germline trimming cut 0 bases from V and 8 bases from J; bases unmatched to any gene: 6. CDR3 length: 14 residues. In germline, CDR1 is DFQATT, CDR2 SNEGSKA (reference sequence). As DNA, the CDR3 is TGCAGTGCTAGAGATAAGGGGACAGGGGTCGGCTACACCTTC. Translating it yields CSARDKGTGVGYTF.

A few counts support this clonotype. The J gene is TRBJ2-7, the V gene TRBV5-5; 7 nucleotides agree with TRBD2. The germline CDR1 and CDR2 sequences are SGHKS and YYEKEE (reference sequence). There are 14 residues in the CDR3. With 1 base clipped from V and 6 bases from J, the junction kept 7 bases outside the gene matches. DNA for the CDR3: TGTGCCAGCAGCTTGATAGGCGGGGGAGGCGAGCAGTACTTC. Its protein product is CASSLIGGGGEQYF.

V is TRBV20-1 and J is TRBJ2-5; perhaps TRBD1 as D (6 bases). Germline V gene data show CDR1 as DFQATT and CDR2 as SNEGSKA (reference sequence). Trimming removed 6 bases from V and 1 base from J, with 12 bases in between. The CDR3 has 13 residues. The CDR3 DNA follows: TGCAGTGCACCCGACAGGATCCAAGAGACCCAGTACTTC. It is translated as CSAPDRIQETQYF.

The table lists this clonotype with many counts. The chain combines TRBV2 with TRBJ1-6; TRBD1 might be the D (5 bases). The CDR3 runs to 14 residues. From germline, CDR1 is SNHLY and CDR2 FYNNEI. V lost 2 bases and J lost 10, with 12 bases in between. The CDR3 spells CASSERQGGSPLHF. Written as DNA, the CDR3 is TGTGCCAGCAGTGAAAGGCAGGGTGGATCACCCCTCCACTTT.

V is TRBV20-1 and J is TRBJ2-1; 9 bases line up with TRBD2. The CDR3 runs to 16 residues. The V and J ends lost 0 bases and 4 bases, in that order; junction bases with no gene match: 7. The V gene's germline CDR1 is DFQATT and CDR2 SNEGSKA (reference sequence). CDR3 nucleotides: TGCAGTGCTAGAGATTTAAGCGGGGGGCATTACAATGAGCAGTTCTTC. Translation gives CSARDLSGGHYNEQFF.

The chain has TRBV5-8 and TRBJ2-7; TRBD1 aligns across 7 bases. Germline CDR1 is SGHTS and CDR2 is YDEGEE. V gave up 4 bases and J gave up 0 bases; unmatched junction bases: 13. This CDR3 is built from 17 residues. The CDR3 DNA reads as TGTGCCAGCAGCACCAAAAGGGACAGAATCAGCTCCTACGAGCAGTACTTC. Its translation: CASSTKRDRISSYEQYF.

This clonotype has a count of ten or more. The chain links TRBV7-8 to TRBJ1-5; D gene uncertain. CDR3 length equals 15 residues. CDR1 SGHVS and CDR2 FQNEAQ come from the germline V gene. The V end lost 0 bases, the J end lost 1 base, and 7 bases lay between the germline ends. As DNA, the CDR3 is TGTGCCAGCAGCTTAGCCGGAGGGAGCAATCAGCCCCAGCATTTT. Amino acid sequence: CASSLAGGSNQPQHF.

This clonotype was recorded at least ten times. This rearrangement joins TRBV5-5 to TRBJ2-3; the match to TRBD2 covers 9 bases. The V and J ends lost 4 bases and 1 base, in that order; junction bases with no gene match: 7. Germline CDR1 SGHKS, CDR2 YYEKEE (reference sequence). This CDR3 contains 16 residues. The CDR3 sequence: CASSPASGVGTDTQYF. CDR3 nucleotide sequence: TGTGCCAGCAGCCCTGCTAGCGGGGTTGGCACAGATACGCAGTATTTT.

This clonotype was seen at least ten times. The chain combines TRBV7-2 with TRBJ2-3; 7 bases line up with TRBD2. The CDR3 is 15 amino acids. The germline CDR1 and CDR2 sequences are SGHTA and FQGNSA. The junction had 6 bases not matched to a gene; V was cut back by 5 bases and J by 1 base. The CDR3 is CASSPSGGGTDTQYF. DNA for the CDR3: TGTGCCAGCAGCCCTAGCGGAGGGGGCACAGATACGCAGTATTTT.

This clonotype was counted at least ten times. The rearrangement joins TRBV7-8 to TRBJ1-2; 9 bases align to TRBD1. Germline V gives CDR1 SGHVS, CDR2 FQNEAQ. The CDR3 loop spans 14 amino acids. V was clipped by 5 bases and J by 2 bases; unmatched bases: 3. As DNA, the CDR3 is TGTGCCAGCAGCCGGGACAGGGTGAACTATGGCTACACCTTC. The encoded protein is CASSRDRVNYGYTF.

This clonotype has a count of ten or more. The chain carries TRBV19 and TRBJ2-2; possibly TRBD1 or TRBD2 for D (5 bases each). The length of the CDR3 is 15 residues. Trimming cost V 0 bases and J 5 bases, with 10 bases left between them. CDR1 is LNHDA and CDR2 is SQIVND in the germline V gene (reference sequence). The DNA for the CDR3 is TGTGCCAGTAGTATAGACGGGGCTGGGACCGGGGAGCTGTTTTTT. It encodes CASSIDGAGTGELFF.

This clonotype was seen a few times. CDR3 bases: TGCAGTGCTAGCCCCCGGGACAGGGGGCTCGGAAACACCATATATTTT. Amino acids: CSASPRDRGLGNTIYF. This chain links TRBV20-1 with TRBJ1-3; 12 bases are a match to TRBD1. There are 16 residues in the CDR3. Germline trimming cut 3 bases from V and 4 bases from J; bases unmatched to any gene: 7. Germline V gene sequence: CDR1 DFQATT, CDR2 SNEGSKA (reference sequence).

This clonotype came up a few times. This chain joins TRBV20-1 and TRBJ2-3, with D perhaps matching TRBD2 (6 bases). This CDR3 is 12 amino acids long. Per germline, CDR1 DFQATT and CDR2 SNEGSKA (reference sequence). Trimming cost V 5 bases and J 2 bases, with 8 bases left between them. The CDR3 is CSAWTNTDTQYF. In DNA form, the CDR3 reads TGCAGTGCTTGGACTAACACAGATACGCAGTATTTT.

This clonotype was recorded at least ten times. The chain uses TRBV20-1 and TRBJ2-3; the match to TRBD2 covers 9 bases. Trimming removed 3 bases from V and 2 bases from J; junction bases left unmatched: 3. Germline V gene lookup returns CDR1 DFQATT and CDR2 SNEGSKA (reference sequence). This CDR3 is built from 14 residues. CDR3 DNA sequence: TGCAGTGCTAGTCCTAGCGGGGACACAGATACGCAGTATTTT. Translating it yields CSASPSGDTDTQYF.

By sample share, this clonotype is medium-sized. The rearrangement uses TRBV4-1 and TRBJ1-1; D is uncertain. The CDR3 spans 12 residues. The ends were cut back, 1 base at V and 2 bases at J, with 2 bases in the middle. Germline V gene lookup returns CDR1 MGHRA and CDR2 YSYEKL. For the CDR3, the DNA is TGCGCCAGCAGCCAAGTAAACACTGAAGCTTTCTTT. This sequence encodes CASSQVNTEAFF.

This clonotype has at least ten counts. V and J are TRBV7-8 and TRBJ2-1; TRBD2 matches 13 bases. The CDR3 is 17 residues long. The ends lost 5 bases at V and 2 bases at J; junction bases unmatched: 6. The germline gives CDR1 SGHVS, CDR2 FQNEAQ. The CDR3 region is CASSMGLAGFPYNEQFF. CDR3 DNA: TGTGCCAGCAGCATGGGACTAGCGGGGTTTCCCTACAATGAGCAGTTCTTC.

The sample holds many counts of this clonotype. This chain uses TRBV28 with TRBJ1-5; TRBD1 might be the D (5 bases). The CDR3 covers 14 residues. Trimming removed 6 bases from V and 2 bases from J, with 11 bases in between. Germline-derived CDR1 and CDR2 are MDHEN and SYDVKM. The CDR3, as DNA: TGTGCCAGCAGAGAAACGGGGGGCAATCAGCCCCAGCATTTT. It specifies CASRETGGNQPQHF.